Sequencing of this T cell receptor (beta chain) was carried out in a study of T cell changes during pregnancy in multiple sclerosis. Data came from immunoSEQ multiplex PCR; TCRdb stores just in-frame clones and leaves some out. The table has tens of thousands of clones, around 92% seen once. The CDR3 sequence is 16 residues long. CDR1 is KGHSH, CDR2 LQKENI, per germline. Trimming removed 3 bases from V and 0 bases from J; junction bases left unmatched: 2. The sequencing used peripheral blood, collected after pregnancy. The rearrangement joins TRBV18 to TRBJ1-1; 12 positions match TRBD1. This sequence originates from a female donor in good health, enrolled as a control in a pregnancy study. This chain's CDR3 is CASSPGTGGMNTEAFF. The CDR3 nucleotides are TGTGCCAGCTCACCTGGGACAGGGGGCATGAACACTGAAGCTTTCTTT.